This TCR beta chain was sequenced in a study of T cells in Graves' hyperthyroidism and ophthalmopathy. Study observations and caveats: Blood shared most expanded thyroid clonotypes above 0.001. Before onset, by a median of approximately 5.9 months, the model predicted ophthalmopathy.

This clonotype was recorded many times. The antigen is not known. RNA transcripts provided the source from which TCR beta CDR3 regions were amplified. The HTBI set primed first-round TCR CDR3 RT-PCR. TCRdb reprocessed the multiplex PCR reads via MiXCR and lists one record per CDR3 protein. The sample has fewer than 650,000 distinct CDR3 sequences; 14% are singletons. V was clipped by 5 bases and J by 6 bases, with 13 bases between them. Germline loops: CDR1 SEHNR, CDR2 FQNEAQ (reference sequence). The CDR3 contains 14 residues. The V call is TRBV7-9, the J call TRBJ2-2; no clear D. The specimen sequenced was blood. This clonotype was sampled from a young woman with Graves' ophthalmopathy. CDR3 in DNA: TGTGCCAGCAGCGCCGGGTGGCCTCCCGGGGAGCTGTTTTTT. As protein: CASSAGWPPGELFF. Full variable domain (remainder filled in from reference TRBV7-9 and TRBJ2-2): DTGVSQNPRHKITKRGQNVTFRCDPISEHNRLYWYRQTLGQGPEFLTYFQNEAQLEKSRLLSDRFSAERPKGSFSTLEIQRTEQGDSAMYLCASSAGWPPGELFFGEGSRLTVL.